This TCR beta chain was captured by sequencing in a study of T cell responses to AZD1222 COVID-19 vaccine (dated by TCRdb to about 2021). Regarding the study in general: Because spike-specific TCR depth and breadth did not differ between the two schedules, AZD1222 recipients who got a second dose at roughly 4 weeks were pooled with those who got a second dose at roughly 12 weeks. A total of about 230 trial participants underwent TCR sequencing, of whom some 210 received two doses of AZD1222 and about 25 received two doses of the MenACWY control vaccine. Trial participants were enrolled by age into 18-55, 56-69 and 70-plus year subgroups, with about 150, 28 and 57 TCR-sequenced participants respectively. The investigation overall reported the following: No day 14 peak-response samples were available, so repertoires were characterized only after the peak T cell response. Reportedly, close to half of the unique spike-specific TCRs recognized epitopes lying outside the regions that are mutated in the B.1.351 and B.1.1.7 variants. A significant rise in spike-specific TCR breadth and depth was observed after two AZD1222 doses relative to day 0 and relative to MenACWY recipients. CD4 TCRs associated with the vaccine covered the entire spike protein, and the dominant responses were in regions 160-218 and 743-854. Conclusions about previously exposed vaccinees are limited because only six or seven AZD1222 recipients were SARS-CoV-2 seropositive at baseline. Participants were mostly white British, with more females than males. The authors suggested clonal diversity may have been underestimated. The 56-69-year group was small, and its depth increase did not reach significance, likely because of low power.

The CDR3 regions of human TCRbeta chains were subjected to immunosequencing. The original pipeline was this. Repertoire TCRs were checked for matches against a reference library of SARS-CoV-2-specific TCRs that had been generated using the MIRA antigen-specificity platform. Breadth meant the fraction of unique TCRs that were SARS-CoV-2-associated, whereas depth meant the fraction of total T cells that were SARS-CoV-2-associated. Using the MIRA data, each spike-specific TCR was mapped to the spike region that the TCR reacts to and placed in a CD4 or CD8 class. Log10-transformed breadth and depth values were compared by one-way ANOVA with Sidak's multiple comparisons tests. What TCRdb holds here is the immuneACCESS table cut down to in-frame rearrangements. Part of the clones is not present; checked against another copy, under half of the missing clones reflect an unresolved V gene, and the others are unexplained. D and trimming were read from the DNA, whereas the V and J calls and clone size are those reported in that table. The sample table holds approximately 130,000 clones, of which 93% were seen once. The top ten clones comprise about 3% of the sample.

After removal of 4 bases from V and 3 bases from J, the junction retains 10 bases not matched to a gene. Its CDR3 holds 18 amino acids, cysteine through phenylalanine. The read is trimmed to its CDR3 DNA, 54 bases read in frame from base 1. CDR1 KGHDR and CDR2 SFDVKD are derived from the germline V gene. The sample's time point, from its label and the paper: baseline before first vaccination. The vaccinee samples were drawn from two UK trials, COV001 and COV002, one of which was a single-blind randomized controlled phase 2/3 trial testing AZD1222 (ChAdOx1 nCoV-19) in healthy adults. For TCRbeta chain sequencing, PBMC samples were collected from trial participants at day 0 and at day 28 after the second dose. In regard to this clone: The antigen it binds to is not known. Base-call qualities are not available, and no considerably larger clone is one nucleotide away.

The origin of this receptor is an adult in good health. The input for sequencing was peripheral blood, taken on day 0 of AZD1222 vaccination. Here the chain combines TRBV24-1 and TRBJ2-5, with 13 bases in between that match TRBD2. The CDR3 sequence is CATSESGLAGTHKETQYF. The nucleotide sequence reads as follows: TGTGCCACCAGTGAATCGGGACTAGCGGGAACCCACAAAGAGACCCAGTACTTC.